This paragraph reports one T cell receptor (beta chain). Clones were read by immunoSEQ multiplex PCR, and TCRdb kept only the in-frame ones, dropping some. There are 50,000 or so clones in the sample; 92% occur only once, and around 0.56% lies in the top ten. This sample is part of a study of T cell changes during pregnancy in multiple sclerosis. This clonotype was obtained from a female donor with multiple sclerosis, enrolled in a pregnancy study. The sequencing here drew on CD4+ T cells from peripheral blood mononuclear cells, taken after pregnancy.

The chain's CDR3 is CATAWQGNTEAFF. Written as DNA, the CDR3 is TGTGCCACCGCGTGGCAGGGGAACACTGAAGCTTTCTTT. The chain employs TRBV10-3 and TRBJ1-1; tentatively, D is TRBD1 (5 bases). Germline-derived CDR1 and CDR2 are ENHRY and SYGVKD. The V end lost 10 bases, the J end lost 1 base, and 13 bases lay between the germline ends. The CDR3 contains 13 residues.